This TCR beta chain is from a study of blood T cell repertoires in COVID-19. About the study: Samples taken during acute and convalescent COVID-19 were collected in the United States, Italy and Spain. T cells, B-cell-depleted T cells, or PBMCs supplied cDNA or gDNA.

Authors' processing steps: Amplification of reference gene primers was used by the study to estimate nucleated cell counts. The table came from immunoSEQ multiplex PCR; TCRdb's copy has only in-frame clones and leaves some out. From that table come the V and J calls and clone size; the DNA was used to work out D and trimming. The sample records a few hundred thousand clones, roughly 90% being singletons. Germline V gene sequence: CDR1 SGHRS, CDR2 YFSETQ. The length of the CDR3 is 14 residues. The ends were cut back, 0 bases at V and 2 bases at J, with 9 bases in the middle. This clonotype was sampled from a young man who had recovered from COVID-19. The J gene is TRBJ2-7, the V gene TRBV5-1, with a possible D match to TRBD1 (6 bases). Specimen: peripheral blood. The chain's CDR3 is CASSLGGQTYEQYF. The CDR3 bases are TGCGCCAGCAGCTTGGGAGGACAGACCTACGAGCAGTACTTC.